Listed below are T cell receptor beta chains from one sample, sequenced in a study of regulatory T cells in long-lasting Graves disease. TCRdb independently ran MiXCR on the reads; one entry per CDR3 protein. The sample records 800 to 950 distinct CDR3 sequences, about 58% being singletons. The sequences come from peripheral blood mononuclear cells (PBMCs), collected with antithyroid drug treatment, in newly diagnosed or persistent Graves disease (not recorded which). The origin of the receptors is a female donor with Graves disease. The CDR3 runs from the conserved cysteine through the conserved F or W. The D gene is left open where the match is weak. Expanded clones are given a class, and other clones once, few, many or no size at all.

TRBJ1-2	TRBV28	NA	NA	TGTGCCAGCAGTCGCCCCGGGTACAGGGTATCTGGCTACACCTTC	CASSRPGYRVSGYTF
TRBJ2-5	TRBV27	NA	NA	TGTGCCAGCAGTGACACAAACCAAGAGACCCAGTACTTC	CASSDTNQETQYF
TRBJ1-2	TRBV12-3/TRBV12-4	NA	NA	TGTGCCAGCAGTCAGGACCCTGGCTACACCTTC	CASSQDPGYTF
TRBJ1-2	TRBV29-1	NA	NA	TGCAGCGTTGCCCTGGGGATTTGGGGCTACACCTTC	CSVALGIWGYTF
TRBJ1-1	TRBV20-1	NA	NA	TGCAGTGCTAGAGATGCCGGGCGAGACACTGAAGCTTTCTTT	CSARDAGRDTEAFF
TRBJ2-1	TRBV29-1	NA	NA	TGCAGCTCCGGCGGGGGCATGGAGCAGTTCTTC	CSSGGGMEQFF
TRBJ2-3	TRBV4-3	NA	NA	TGCGCCAGCAGCCAAGAGACTACGCAGTATTTT	CASSQETTQYF
TRBJ2-1	TRBV6-2/TRBV6-3	NA	NA	TGTGCCAGCAGTTGGGTAGCCCTGCCCTACAATGAGCAGTTCTTC	CASSWVALPYNEQFF
TRBJ1-5	TRBV4-3	NA	NA	TGCGCCAGCAGCCAGGACAGACAGAGCAATCAGCCCCAGCATTTT	CASSQDRQSNQPQHF
TRBJ2-5	TRBV28	NA	few	TGTGCCAGCAGTTCTCATGGCATCCTCGAGACCCAGTACTTC	CASSSHGILETQYF
TRBJ2-3	TRBV5-1	NA	NA	TGCGCCAGCAGCTTGGGCCAGAGCACAGATACGCAGTATTTT	CASSLGQSTDTQYF
TRBJ2-7	TRBV7-9	TRBD1	NA	TGTGCCAGCAGCGCCGCCTGGACAGGTTATTCCTACGAGCAGTACTTC	CASSAAWTGYSYEQYF
TRBJ1-4	TRBV11-3	NA	NA	TGTGCCAGCAGCATCAGAGGATTTAATGAAAAACTGTTTTTT	CASSIRGFNEKLFF
TRBJ2-1	TRBV7-8	TRBD1	NA	TGTGCCAGCAGCTTAGTCGGACAGGGTCGCAACGAGCAGTTCTTC	CASSLVGQGRNEQFF
TRBJ1-2	TRBV28	NA	NA	TGTGCCAGCAGTCCACCGGGTTTTTATGGCTACACCTTC	CASSPPGFYGYTF
TRBJ1-1	TRBV7-7	NA	NA	TGTGCCATCAGGGTGAACACTGAAGCTTTCTTT	CAIRVNTEAFF
TRBJ1-1	TRBV14	TRBD1	NA	TGTGCCAGCAGCCAAGATCCTGGGACAGCCTATCGGACTGAAGCTTTCTTT	CASSQDPGTAYRTEAFF
TRBJ1-3	TRBV23-1	NA	few	TGCGCCAGCAGTCATCCCCGCAGGGAAACTGGAAACACCATATATTTT	CASSHPRRETGNTIYF
TRBJ1-6	TRBV4-1	NA	NA	TGCGCCAGCAGCCAAAATCCGGTGAAAGAGTATAATTCACCCCTCCACTTT	CASSQNPVKEYNSPLHF
TRBJ2-7	TRBV20-1	NA	few	TGCAGTGCCCGGACGGAGGCTTTTGGGGAGCAGTACTTC	CSARTEAFGEQYF
TRBJ2-7	TRBV4-1	NA	few	TGCGCCAGCAGCCAAGTAGGGGTCCCCACCTACGAGCAGTACTTC	CASSQVGVPTYEQYF
TRBJ2-2	TRBV9	TRBD2	NA	TGTGCCAGCAGCGTAACGGGGGGGCCTTACGGGGAGCTGTTTTTT	CASSVTGGPYGELFF
TRBJ1-5	TRBV18	TRBD1	few	TGTGCCAGCTCATCCGGACAGGGGGGTCAACCCCAGCATTTT	CASSSGQGGQPQHF
TRBJ2-5	TRBV12-3/TRBV12-4	TRBD2	few	TGTGCCAGCAGTTTTCGGGGGGGAGGGAAAGAGACCCAGTACTTC	CASSFRGGGKETQYF
TRBJ1-1	TRBV7-2	NA	NA	TGTGCCAGCAGCTTATTGTTATCCCCCTGGGAAGCTTTCTTT	CASSLLLSPWEAFF
TRBJ2-1	TRBV18	NA	NA	TGTGCCAGCTCACCATGGGACCAGCCTGATTACAATGAGCAGTTCTTC	CASSPWDQPDYNEQFF
TRBJ2-1	TRBV20-1	NA	NA	TGCAGTGCTAGAGTTACAGCGAGGGATGAGCAGTTCTTC	CSARVTARDEQFF
TRBJ1-3	TRBV5-4	NA	NA	TGTGCCAGCGGGATGTCTGGAAACACCATATATTTT	CASGMSGNTIYF
TRBJ2-3	TRBV28	NA	NA	TGTGCCAGCAGGGCGAGCTCCACAGATACGCAGTATTTT	CASRASSTDTQYF
TRBJ2-7	TRBV28	NA	NA	TGTGCCAGCAGCCTATCGGACAGAATTCCCTACGAGCAGTACTTC	CASSLSDRIPYEQYF
TRBJ1-1	TRBV7-9	TRBD1	NA	TGTGCCAGCCGGGGGACAGGGTTGGATGAAGCTTTCTTT	CASRGTGLDEAFF
TRBJ2-6	TRBV29-1	NA	few	TGCAGCGTGACAGAAAACGGGGCCAACGTCCTGACTTTC	CSVTENGANVLTF
TRBJ2-6	TRBV29-1	NA	few	TGCAGCGCCCACCTTTCTGGGGCCAACGTCCTGACTTTC	CSAHLSGANVLTF
TRBJ2-3	TRBV28	TRBD2	NA	TGTGCCAGCAGTTCGTCGACTAGCGGGGGATGGGATTTTGCGCAGTATTTT	CASSSSTSGGWDFAQYF
TRBJ1-1	TRBV30	NA	NA	TGTGCCTGGAGGGACGGCTACACTGAAGCTTTCTTT	CAWRDGYTEAFF
TRBJ2-7	TRBV5-1	TRBD1	NA	TGCGCCAGCAGCTGGGACAGGGTTGGATCCTACGAGCAGTACTTC	CASSWDRVGSYEQYF
TRBJ2-7	TRBV20-1	TRBD2	NA	TGCAGTGCTAGAGATCAACTAGCGGCCACCTACGAGCAGTACTTC	CSARDQLAATYEQYF
TRBJ2-1	TRBV7-3	TRBD1	NA	TGTGCCAGCAGCCCGGACAGGGTGACCTACAATGAGCAGTTCTTC	CASSPDRVTYNEQFF
TRBJ2-7	TRBV12-3/TRBV12-4	NA	NA	TGTGCCAGCAGTTTACAGCCTCTCTCCTACGAGCAGTACTTC	CASSLQPLSYEQYF
TRBJ2-7	TRBV6-6	NA	NA	TGTGCCAGCAGTCCAAAACGGGAGCAGTACTTC	CASSPKREQYF
TRBJ2-1	TRBV7-7	NA	NA	TGTGCTAGCAGCTTAGGACAGTACAATGAGCAGTTCTTC	CASSLGQYNEQFF
TRBJ2-3	TRBV30	NA	NA	TGTGCCTGGAGGTCACTAGCAGATACGCAGTATTTT	CAWRSLADTQYF
TRBJ2-4	TRBV19	NA	few	TGTGCCAGTAGTATTCAGGCGGGGAAAAACATTCAGTACTTC	CASSIQAGKNIQYF
TRBJ2-7	TRBV7-6	NA	NA	TGTGCCAGCAGCTTAGAGGGGGGCGGCTACGAGCAGTACTTC	CASSLEGGGYEQYF
TRBJ2-2	TRBV24-1	NA	NA	TGTGCCACCAGTGATTATAGGACGGAACCAAACACCGGGGAGCTGTTTTTT	CATSDYRTEPNTGELFF
TRBJ1-4	TRBV10-3	NA	NA	TGTGCCATCAGTGAGTCGGTTGGAAGAAAGCTGTTTTTT	CAISESVGRKLFF
TRBJ2-2	TRBV6-2/TRBV6-3	TRBD1	NA	TGTGCCAGCAGCCTCGGGACAGGAGAAACCGGGGAGCTGTTTTTT	CASSLGTGETGELFF
TRBJ2-6	TRBV30	TRBD2	few	TGTGCTACACGGGGGGTCCCTGGGGCCAACGTCCTGACTTTC	CATRGVPGANVLTF
TRBJ1-2	TRBV24-1	TRBD1	large	TGTGCCACCAGTCCAAAGGGACAGGGGCACGGTGACTATGGCTACACCTTC	CATSPKGQGHGDYGYTF
TRBJ2-3	TRBV4-1	NA	NA	TGCGCCAGCAGCCAAGGTACCCTAGTGAACTCAATCACAGATACGCAGTATTTT	CASSQGTLVNSITDTQYF
TRBJ2-1	TRBV11-2	NA	NA	TGTGCCAGCAGCTTACTTAATGAGCAGTTCTTC	CASSLLNEQFF
TRBJ2-1	TRBV29-1	NA	NA	TGCAGCGTTGCCGTCCAGTCCTACAATGAGCAGTTCTTC	CSVAVQSYNEQFF
TRBJ1-4	TRBV5-1	NA	NA	TGCGCCAGCAGCTTGATGAATCCGGGACACCGAAATGAAAAACTGTTTTTT	CASSLMNPGHRNEKLFF
TRBJ2-7	TRBV29-1	NA	NA	TGCAGCGTTGAAGCCTCTGGAGACAGTACCTACGAGCAGTACTTC	CSVEASGDSTYEQYF
TRBJ2-3	TRBV14	NA	NA	TGTGCCAGCAGCCAAGAGACTGGGGCGGCAGATACGCAGTATTTT	CASSQETGAADTQYF
TRBJ2-6	TRBV3-1	TRBD1	once	TGTGCCAGCACCACCGACAGGGCAGTCCTGACTTTC	CASTTDRAVLTF
TRBJ1-1	TRBV5-1	NA	NA	TGCGCCAGCAGCTTTTACAGCGTGAACACTGAAGCTTTCTTT	CASSFYSVNTEAFF